The 27 T cell receptor beta chains below all came from one sample that was sequenced in a study of control samples from healthy donors and cancer patients. Clones were sequenced by immunoSEQ multiplex PCR, and TCRdb holds only the in-frame ones, with some missing. In the table there are more than 65,000 clones, 75% to 85% of which are singletons. The material sequenced was blood. Receptor source: a man in his sixties in good health.

The V call is TRBV27, the J call TRBJ2-1; 9 positions agree with TRBD1. The V and J ends lost 7 bases and 9 bases, in that order; junction bases with no gene match: 13. The CDR3 is 15 residues long. Germline V CDR1 and CDR2: MNHEY, SMNVEV (reference sequence). CDR3 bases: TGTGCCAGCACCCGGGGTGGGACAGGGATTGGTGAGCAGTTCTTC. Its translation: CASTRGGTGIGEQFF.

This chain uses TRBV5-4 with TRBJ2-1; 9 bases match TRBD2. V dropped 2 bases and J dropped 8; count of bases not matched to a gene: 8. Germline lookup yields CDR1 SGHNT and CDR2 YYREEE (reference sequence). The CDR3 is 15 amino acids. The CDR3 here is CASSFSGSVRDEQFF. Here the CDR3 DNA reads TGTGCCAGCAGCTTTAGCGGGAGCGTCAGGGATGAGCAGTTCTTC.

V and J are TRBV6-1 and TRBJ2-1, with no clear D. Germline assignment: CDR1 MNHNS and CDR2 SASEGT. This CDR3 has 15 residues. Trimming stripped 2 bases from V and 2 bases from J, with 10 bases between. The CDR3 region is CASSEQAPAYNEQFF. The CDR3 nucleotides read TGTGCCAGCAGTGAACAAGCACCCGCCTACAATGAGCAGTTCTTC.

The chain joins TRBV18 to TRBJ2-5; D remains unclear. CDR1 and CDR2 from the germline V gene are KGHSH and LQKENI. The V end was cut by 3 bases, the J end by 0 bases, with 5 bases between. The CDR3 spans 13 residues. CDR3 DNA: TGTGCCAGCTCACCGGGCCACCAAGAGACCCAGTACTTC. It specifies CASSPGHQETQYF.

This clone was detected many times. Other DNA sequences in the sample encode the same CDR3. The rearrangement links TRBV6-2 or TRBV6-3 to TRBJ2-7; 8 nucleotides agree with TRBD2. Germline CDR1 MNHEY, CDR2 SVGEGT. The junction had 4 bases not matched to a gene; V was cut back by 6 bases and J by 0 bases. The CDR3 runs 14 residues. This chain's CDR3 is CASSPRGGSYEQYF. The CDR3 DNA is TGTGCCAGCAGCCCCCGGGGGGGCTCCTACGAGCAGTACTTC.

This clone has only a few counts. The chain carries TRBV6-1 and TRBJ1-1; unclear D gene. Germline V CDR1 and CDR2: MNHNS, SASEGT. V shed 2 bases and J shed 3 bases, with 7 bases lying between them. The CDR3 loop spans 13 amino acids. The CDR3: CASSERFYTEAFF. The CDR3 DNA follows: TGTGCCAGCAGTGAACGCTTTTACACTGAAGCTTTCTTT.

This clone was recorded a few times. CDR3 residues: CASSSPVFDRPTGELFF. The CDR3 DNA reads as TGTGCCAGCAGCTCCCCCGTTTTTGACAGGCCCACCGGGGAGCTGTTTTTT. The chain employs TRBV5-8 and TRBJ2-2; a possible D gene is TRBD1 (6 bases). With 3 bases removed from V and 4 bases from J, the gap between germline ends came to 19 bases. Per germline, CDR1 SGHTS and CDR2 YDEGEE. This CDR3 region has 17 residues.

The chain carries TRBV20-1 and TRBJ2-1, with TRBD1 as a possible D gene (6 bases). The germline gives CDR1 DFQATT, CDR2 SNEGSKA (reference sequence). This CDR3 has 13 residues. Trimming stripped 3 bases from V and 6 bases from J, with 12 bases between. The CDR3, as DNA: TGCAGTGCTAGTAGGCAGGGGTCCAATGAGCAGTTCTTC. Protein product: CSASRQGSNEQFF.

The rearrangement links TRBV9 to TRBJ2-1; 12 positions agree with TRBD2. Unmatched junction bases numbered 7, after V lost 4 bases and J lost 8 bases. CDR1 and CDR2 (germline): SGDLS, YYNGEE. The CDR3 is made up of 15 amino acids. The DNA of the CDR3 is TGTGCCAGCAGCCCTAGCGGGAGGGCCGGGGATGAGCAGTTCTTC. This sequence encodes CASSPSGRAGDEQFF.

The rearrangement joins TRBV11-2 to TRBJ2-7, with D perhaps TRBD2 (5 bases). The germline V gene has CDR1 SGHAT and CDR2 FQNNGV. CDR3 length: 14 amino acids. The V and J ends lost 6 bases and 4 bases respectively, with 16 bases between them. The CDR3 DNA reads as TGTGCCAGCAGTTACGGAGGAGCAAGGTACGAGCAGTACTTC. The encoded protein is CASSYGGARYEQYF.

This sequence joins TRBV9 and TRBJ2-2; D gene ambiguous. Trimming removed 4 bases from V and 5 bases from J, with 12 bases in between. The CDR3 has 14 residues. Germline V gene lookup returns CDR1 SGDLS and CDR2 YYNGEE. The CDR3: CASSFSSETGELFF. In DNA form, the CDR3 reads TGTGCCAGCAGCTTCTCCTCGGAGACCGGGGAGCTGTTTTTT.

The CDR3 DNA follows: TGTGCCAGCAGTTTATTCGTCAGGGGGCATAGCAATCAGCCCCAGCATTTT. Translating it yields CASSLFVRGHSNQPQHF. This rearrangement joins TRBV28 to TRBJ1-5, with TRBD1 matching 8 bases. CDR1 and CDR2 (germline): MDHEN, SYDVKM. Unmatched junction bases numbered 5, after V lost 1 base and J lost 0 bases. The CDR3 has 17 residues.

The rearrangement joins TRBV6-5 to TRBJ2-7, with D maybe TRBD2 (5 bases). V lost 9 bases and J 7 bases, leaving 16 bases between the germline ends. Per the germline V gene, CDR1 is MNHEY and CDR2 is SVGAGI. The length of the CDR3 is 12 residues. CDR3 nucleotide sequence: TGTGCCAGTGGGAGAGGTTTTGGAGAGCAGTACTTC. As protein: CASGRGFGEQYF.

This clone showed up just once. V and J are TRBV18 and TRBJ2-1; 9 nucleotides align to TRBD2. The CDR3 contains 14 residues. V shed 5 bases, J shed 9 bases, and the junction held 8 bases outside the gene matches. CDR1 is KGHSH and CDR2 is LQKENI in the germline V gene. In DNA, the CDR3 is TGTGCCAGCTCAATAGCGGGAGTAGTCGGTGAGCAGTTCTTC. The encoded protein is CASSIAGVVGEQFF.

V is TRBV4-3 and J is TRBJ1-4; D remains ambiguous. V was cut by 1 base and J by 0 bases, with 6 bases left in between. Germline-derived CDR1 and CDR2 are LGHNA and YSLEER. This CDR3 has 15 residues. The DNA for the CDR3 is TGCGCCAGCAGCCAAGCAGTAGCAACTAATGAAAAACTGTTTTTT. Its protein product is CASSQAVATNEKLFF.

The chain employs TRBV5-6 and TRBJ2-7; TRBD2 might be the D (6 bases). The CDR3 consists of 14 residues. The germline CDR1 and CDR2 sequences are SGHDT and YYEEEE. V lost 2 bases and J 4 bases, leaving 13 bases between the germline ends. DNA of the CDR3: TGTGCCAGCAGCTTACTATCGGGGGAATACGAGCAGTACTTC. Translated: CASSLLSGEYEQYF.

The table lists this clone with a count of one. The gene calls are TRBV24-1 and TRBJ2-1; 7 bases are shared with TRBD2. Germline CDR1 KGHDR, CDR2 SFDVKD. With 9 bases clipped from V and 5 bases from J, the junction kept 12 bases outside the gene matches. The CDR3 runs 15 residues. The CDR3 coding sequence is TGTGCCACCTCGACTAGCCACCTAAGGAACAATGAGCAGTTCTTC. Its protein product is CATSTSHLRNNEQFF.

The chain has TRBV5-1 and TRBJ1-1; no firm D call. V was pared by 4 bases and J by 7 bases, with 17 bases between. Germline lookup yields CDR1 SGHRS and CDR2 YFSETQ. The CDR3 runs 14 residues. The CDR3 bases are TGCGCCAGCAGCCCCGGACGCGCTTGGGGTGAAGCTTTCTTT. It encodes CASSPGRAWGEAFF. Using reference TRBV5-1 and TRBJ1-1 for the parts outside the CDR3, the full variable domain is KAGVTQTPRYLIKTRGQQVTLSCSPISGHRSVSWYQQTPGQGLQFLFEYFSETQRNKGNFPGRFSGRQFSNSRSEMNVSTLELGDSALYLCASSPGRAWGEAFFGQGTRLTVV.

The chain links TRBV11-2 to TRBJ2-2; 9 nucleotides agree with TRBD2. Germline-derived CDR1 and CDR2 are SGHAT and FQNNGV. With 2 bases clipped from V and 5 bases from J, the junction kept 9 bases outside the gene matches. This CDR3 contains 17 residues. The CDR3 spells CASSLFGGRARTGELFF. The CDR3 bases are TGTGCCAGCAGCTTATTCGGCGGGAGGGCCCGAACCGGGGAGCTGTTTTTT.

This chain connects TRBV7-2 to TRBJ2-1, with D hard to call. Germline assignment: CDR1 SGHTA and CDR2 FQGNSA. V gave up 5 bases and J gave up 7 bases, with 6 bases separating them. The CDR3 runs to 11 residues. CDR3 sequence: CASSNMNEQFF. The CDR3 coding sequence is TGTGCCAGCAGCAATATGAATGAGCAGTTCTTC.

The genes are TRBV28 and TRBJ2-7, with D perhaps given as TRBD1 or TRBD2 (5 bases each). With 6 bases removed from V and 7 bases from J, the gap between germline ends came to 22 bases. Germline values: CDR1 MDHEN, CDR2 SYDVKM. This CDR3 spans 15 amino acids. Here the CDR3 reads CASRHSGTELLEQYF. In DNA, the CDR3 is TGTGCCAGCAGACATTCCGGGACGGAACTCTTGGAGCAGTACTTC.

The chain links TRBV7-9 to TRBJ2-3; tentative D call: TRBD1 (6 bases). Per the germline V gene, CDR1 is SEHNR and CDR2 is FQNEAQ (reference sequence). The ends were cut back, 3 bases at V and 1 base at J, with 8 bases in the middle. The CDR3 is 14 amino acids. The CDR3 bases are TGTGCCAGCAGCTTTTCAGGGGGCACAGATACGCAGTATTTT. Protein: CASSFSGGTDTQYF.

The chain joins TRBV6-4 to TRBJ2-1; TRBD2 matches 11 bases. CDR1 is MRHNA, CDR2 SNTAGT, per germline. V lost 2 bases, J lost 4 bases, and 1 base stayed unmatched. The CDR3 loop spans 15 amino acids. CDR3: CASSDTSGSYNEQFF. DNA for the CDR3: TGTGCCAGCAGTGACACTAGCGGGAGTTACAATGAGCAGTTCTTC.

This chain uses TRBV28 with TRBJ1-4, with D possibly being TRBD1 (5 bases). Trimming pared 5 bases from V and 8 bases from J, leaving 15 bases between. Germline CDR1 reads MDHEN; CDR2 reads SYDVKM. The CDR3 covers 14 residues. The CDR3 DNA is TGTGCCAGCAGTCCGACAGCTGTAGGGGAAAAACTGTTTTTT. This translates into CASSPTAVGEKLFF.

The chain joins TRBV30 to TRBJ2-7, with TRBD2 matching over 16 bases. The CDR3 runs to 14 residues. Germline loops: CDR1 GTSNPN, CDR2 SVGIG (reference sequence). The junction had 5 bases not matched to a gene; V was cut back by 7 bases and J by 5 bases. The DNA of the CDR3 is TGTGCCTCCCAAGGGACTAGCGGGAGGGACGAGCAGTACTTC. Protein product: CASQGTSGRDEQYF.

V gene TRBV6-1 combines with J gene TRBJ2-1; tentatively, D is TRBD1 or TRBD2 (5 bases each). The CDR3 is made up of 15 amino acids. Germline V gene lookup returns CDR1 MNHNS and CDR2 SASEGT. V lost 6 bases, J lost 2 bases, and 14 bases lay in between. CDR3 region: CASSHPGATYNEQFF. CDR3 DNA: TGTGCCAGCAGCCATCCCGGGGCTACCTACAATGAGCAGTTCTTC.

This clone was counted a few times. The chain combines TRBV27 with TRBJ2-3, with D perhaps TRBD1 (5 bases). The germline gives CDR1 MNHEY, CDR2 SMNVEV (reference sequence). Trimming pared 2 bases from V and 2 bases from J, leaving 8 bases between. The length of the CDR3 is 14 residues. CDR3 protein: CASSLDRDTDTQYF. CDR3 coding DNA: TGTGCCAGCAGTTTAGACAGAGACACAGATACGCAGTATTTT.